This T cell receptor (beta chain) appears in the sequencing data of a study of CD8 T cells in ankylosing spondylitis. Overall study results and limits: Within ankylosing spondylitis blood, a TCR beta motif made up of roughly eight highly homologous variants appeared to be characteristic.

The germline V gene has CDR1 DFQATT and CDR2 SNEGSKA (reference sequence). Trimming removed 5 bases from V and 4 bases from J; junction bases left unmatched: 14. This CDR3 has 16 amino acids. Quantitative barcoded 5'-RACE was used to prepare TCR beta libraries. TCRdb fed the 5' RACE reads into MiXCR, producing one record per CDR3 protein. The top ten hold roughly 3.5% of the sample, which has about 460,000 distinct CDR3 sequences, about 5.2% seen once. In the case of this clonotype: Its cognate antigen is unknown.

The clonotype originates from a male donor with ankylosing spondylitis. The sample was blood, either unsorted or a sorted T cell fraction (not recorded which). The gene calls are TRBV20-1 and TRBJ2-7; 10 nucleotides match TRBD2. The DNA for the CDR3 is TGCAGTGCTTACCTCACTTCTAGCGGGAGCGAATACGAGCAGTACTTC. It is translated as CSAYLTSSGSEYEQYF.